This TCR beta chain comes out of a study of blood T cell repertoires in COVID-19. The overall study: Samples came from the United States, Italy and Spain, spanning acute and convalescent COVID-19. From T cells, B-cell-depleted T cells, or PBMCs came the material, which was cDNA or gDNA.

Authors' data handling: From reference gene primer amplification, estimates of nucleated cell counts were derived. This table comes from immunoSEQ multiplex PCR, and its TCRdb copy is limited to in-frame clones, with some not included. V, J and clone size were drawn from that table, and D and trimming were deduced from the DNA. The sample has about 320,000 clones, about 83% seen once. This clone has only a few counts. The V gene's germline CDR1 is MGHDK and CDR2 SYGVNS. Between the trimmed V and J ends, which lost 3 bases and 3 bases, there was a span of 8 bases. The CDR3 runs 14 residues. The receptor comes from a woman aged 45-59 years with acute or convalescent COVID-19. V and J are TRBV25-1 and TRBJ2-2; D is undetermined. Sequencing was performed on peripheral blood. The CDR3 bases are TGTGCCAGCAGTGACATTGTTGACACCGGGGAGCTGTTTTTT. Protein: CASSDIVDTGELFF. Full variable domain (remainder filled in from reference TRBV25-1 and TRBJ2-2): EADIYQTPRYLVIGTGKKITLECSQTMGHDKMYWYQQDPGMELHLIHYSYGVNSTEKGDLSSESTVSRIRTEHFPLTLESARPSHTSQYLCASSDIVDTGELFFGEGSRLTVL.